Below are 31 T cell receptor beta chains sequenced from a single sample in a study of metastatic and nonmetastatic thyroid tumors. Every patient underwent thyroid surgery untreated. Using MiXCR, TCRdb reanalyzed the PCR reads. Among about 30,000 clones listed, more than 20% were seen once. The sample comprised blood. All receptors derive from a female donor with papillary thyroid cancer or a benign thyroid nodule (not recorded which). Some clones in this sample may be carry-over from other donors' samples.

This clone was seen only a few times. Mismatch with germline at one junction end may stem from a read error. The V and J genes are TRBV15 and TRBJ2-7; D may be TRBD2 (6 bases). Germline loops: CDR1 LNHNV, CDR2 YYDKDF (reference sequence). This CDR3 has 13 residues. This chain's CDR3 is CVTRPGSSYEQYF. CDR3 DNA: TGTGTCACCCGGCCCGGGAGTAGCTACGAGCAGTACTTC.

Sample share makes this clone medium-sized. The chain uses TRBV6-1 and TRBJ2-5; 10 positions match TRBD1. The V and J ends lost 0 bases and 2 bases, in that order; junction bases with no gene match: 3. Germline CDR1 reads MNHNS; CDR2 reads SASEGT. CDR3 length: 16 amino acids. The CDR3 sequence: CASSEAPGQGQETQYF. Here the CDR3 DNA reads TGTGCCAGCAGTGAAGCCCCGGGACAGGGGCAAGAGACCCAGTACTTC.

The genes are TRBV15 and TRBJ2-3; tentative D call: TRBD1 (6 bases). CDR1 LNHNV and CDR2 YYDKDF come from the germline V gene (reference sequence). The CDR3 covers 14 residues. The germline V and J ends were trimmed by 0 bases and 6 bases, with 10 bases remaining between them. CDR3 coding DNA: TGTGCCACCAGCAGAGATCCAGGGGTTGATACGCAGTATTTT. Protein sequence: CATSRDPGVDTQYF.

This clone was picked up many times. The chain carries TRBV19 and TRBJ2-2; D remains ambiguous. This CDR3 is built from 14 residues. Germline CDR1 LNHDA, CDR2 SQIVND (reference sequence). Trimming cost V 4 bases and J 3 bases, with 9 bases left between them. For the CDR3, the DNA is TGTGCCAGTAGTAACCTACAGTACACCGGGGAGCTGTTTTTT. It specifies CASSNLQYTGELFF.

This clone has at least ten counts. V usage is TRBV24-1 and J usage is TRBJ2-2; no reliable D call. Trimming pared 1 base from V and 4 bases from J, leaving 15 bases between. CDR3 length: 17 amino acids. Germline CDR1 and CDR2: KGHDR and SFDVKD. CDR3 loop: CATSDLTFGESTGELFF. CDR3 DNA: TGTGCCACCAGTGATTTAACCTTCGGAGAGTCCACCGGGGAGCTGTTTTTT.

This clone was picked up many times. The rearrangement uses TRBV18 and TRBJ2-1; TRBD2 might be the D (5 bases). V lost 4 bases to trimming and J lost 1 base, with 11 bases between them. The germline V gene encodes CDR1 KGHSH and CDR2 LQKENI. This CDR3 contains 15 residues. CDR3 coding DNA: TGTGCCAGCTCACTTACTAGGGATTCCTACAATGAGCAGTTCTTC. Its protein is CASSLTRDSYNEQFF.

This clone was counted at least ten times. The chain uses TRBV5-1 and TRBJ1-4, with a tentative D call TRBD1 (6 bases). With 4 bases removed from V and 7 bases from J, the gap between germline ends came to 14 bases. CDR3 length: 14 amino acids. Germline CDR1 is SGHRS and CDR2 is YFSETQ. The CDR3 region is CASSTTGLAEKLFF. In nucleotides, the CDR3 is TGCGCCAGCAGCACTACAGGGCTTGCTGAAAAACTGTTTTTT.

With regard to this clone: The junction shows a germline mismatch at one end, possibly a read error. The chain uses TRBV24-1 and TRBJ1-1; D perhaps matches TRBD1 (5 bases). The CDR3 is 15 amino acids. Germline CDR1 reads KGHDR; CDR2 reads SFDVKD. The CDR3 nucleotides are TGTGCCACCAGTTTCGCAGGGTTGGCGAACACTGAATCTTTCTTT. Its protein product is CATSFAGLANTESFF.

Comments on this clone: The junction departs from the called germline gene at one end, perhaps through a read error. The chain is built from TRBV30 and TRBJ1-2, with 7 bases aligning to TRBD1. The CDR3 is 14 residues long. Per the germline V gene, CDR1 is GTSNPN and CDR2 is SVGIG (reference sequence). DNA of the CDR3: TGTACCTGGAGTGCCAGGGGGGCCCCCTATGGCTACACCTTC. Protein product: CTWSARGAPYGYTF. The complete variable domain, with remaining parts taken from reference TRBV30 and TRBJ1-2, reads SQTIHQWPATLVQPVGSPLSLECTVEGTSNPNLYWYRQAAGRGLQLLFYSVGIGQISSEVPQNLSASRPQDRQFILSSKKLLLSDSGFYLCTWSARGAPYGYTFGSGTRLTVV.

The rearrangement uses TRBV30 and TRBJ2-7; possible D gene TRBD2, 6 bases. This CDR3 has 13 amino acids. Trimming pared 2 bases from V and 3 bases from J, leaving 11 bases between. Germline assignment: CDR1 GTSNPN and CDR2 SVGIG (reference sequence). The CDR3 coding sequence is TGTGCCTGGAGTCAGGGAGGCGACTACGAGCAGTACTTC. This codes for CAWSQGGDYEQYF.

By share, this clone counts as medium-sized (0.01 to 0.1%). The V call is TRBV6-1, the J call TRBJ2-1, with TRBD2 identical over 9 bases. Germline trimming cut 5 bases from V and 5 bases from J; bases unmatched to any gene: 7. Germline V lookup: CDR1 MNHNS, CDR2 SASEGT. The CDR3 is 15 amino acids. The chain's CDR3 is CASSLVAGEHNEQFF. The CDR3, as DNA: TGTGCCAGCAGTTTAGTAGCGGGAGAGCACAATGAGCAGTTCTTC.

This clone was counted ten times or more. The J gene is TRBJ1-6, the V gene TRBV7-6, with D perhaps matching TRBD1 (5 bases). The V end was cut by 3 bases, the J end by 10 bases, with 16 bases between. Looked up from germline, CDR1 is SGHVS and CDR2 is FNYEAQ. The CDR3 extends over 15 amino acids. CDR3 in amino acids: CASSFSATAESPLHF. The CDR3 DNA follows: TGTGCCAGCAGCTTTTCGGCGACAGCAGAATCACCCCTCCACTTT.

This clone is deemed medium-sized. The chain uses TRBV6-2 or TRBV6-3 and TRBJ2-7; D might be TRBD2 (5 bases). Deletions cut 7 bases from V and 2 bases from J, with 15 bases between. The length of the CDR3 is 14 residues. The germline V gene encodes CDR1 MNHEY and CDR2 SVGEGT. The CDR3 DNA sequence: TGTGCCAGCATCTCCGGGATCCTTCCCTACGAGCAGTACTTC. Translated, it gives CASISGILPYEQYF.

This clone has only a few counts. J is TRBJ1-2 and V is TRBV10-3; TRBD1 might be the D (6 bases). CDR1 ENHRY and CDR2 SYGVKD come from the germline V gene. Trimming took off 3 bases at V and 3 bases at J, with 14 bases between the two ends. CDR3 length equals 15 residues. CDR3 bases: TGTGCCATCAGTGAAGTCAACAGGGACTACTATGGCTACACCTTC. Protein product: CAISEVNRDYYGYTF.

The V call is TRBV20-1, the J call TRBJ2-1, with 7 bases matching TRBD1. V was clipped by 6 bases and J by 5 bases; unmatched bases: 7. CDR1 is DFQATT, CDR2 SNEGSKA, per germline (reference sequence). This CDR3 has 13 residues. The chain's CDR3 is CSAQLGTDNEQFF. In DNA, the CDR3 is TGCAGTGCCCAGTTAGGGACAGACAATGAGCAGTTCTTC.

The chain is built from TRBV7-9 and TRBJ2-1; TRBD2 might be the D (6 bases). The CDR3 length is 14 residues. Germline CDR1 is SEHNR and CDR2 is FQNEAQ (reference sequence). V was shortened by 4 bases and J by 6 bases, with 13 bases between the two germline ends. CDR3 amino acids: CASSSPRGGNEQFF. The CDR3 nucleotides are TGTGCCAGCAGCTCGCCCCGGGGAGGCAATGAGCAGTTCTTC.

This clone came up many times. The chain employs TRBV19 and TRBJ2-4; no clear D. The germline CDR1 and CDR2 sequences are LNHDA and SQIVND (reference sequence). Between the trimmed V and J ends, which lost 3 bases and 0 bases, there was a span of 12 bases. CDR3 length: 16 amino acids. The CDR3 DNA is TGTGCCAGTAGTATCGTGGGTTCCTTAGCCAAAAACATTCAGTACTTC. Protein product: CASSIVGSLAKNIQYF. The whole variable domain, remainder taken from reference TRBV19 and TRBJ2-4, is DGGITQSPKYLFRKEGQNVTLSCEQNLNHDAMYWYRQDPGQGLRLIYYSQIVNDFQKGDIAEGYSVSREKKESFPLTVTSAQKNPTAFYLCASSIVGSLAKNIQYFGAGTRLSVL.

This clone was observed at least ten times. A much more abundant neighbour one base away suggests this may be a read error. The chain is built from TRBV19 and TRBJ1-1, with a possible D match to TRBD1 (5 bases). Germline V lookup: CDR1 LNHDA, CDR2 SQIVND (reference sequence). The CDR3 has 15 amino acids. V lost 1 base to trimming and J lost 3 bases, with 12 bases between them. The CDR3: CASSIVDAGDTEAFF. The DNA for the CDR3 is TGTGCCAGTAGTATAGTGGATGCGGGGGACACTGAAGCTTTCTTT.

Many counts were recorded for this clone. V gene TRBV18 combines with J gene TRBJ2-7; D is perhaps TRBD1 or TRBD2 (6 bases each). Deletions cut 3 bases from V and 1 base from J, with 13 bases between. Germline loops: CDR1 KGHSH, CDR2 LQKENI. The CDR3 has 15 residues. CDR3 amino acids: CASSPWGASSYEQYF. CDR3 nucleotides: TGTGCCAGCTCACCCTGGGGGGCTTCATCCTACGAGCAGTACTTC. The entire variable domain, with the rest obtained from reference TRBV18 and TRBJ2-7, is as follows: NAGVMQNPRHLVRRRGQEARLRCSPMKGHSHVYWYRQLPEEGLKFMVYLQKENIIDESGMPKERFSAEFPKEGPSILRIQQVVRGDSAAYFCASSPWGASSYEQYFGPGTRLTVT.

Points on this clone: At one end the junction does not follow the germline gene, possibly because of a read error. The chain couples TRBV9 to TRBJ2-7; 8 nucleotides line up with TRBD1. The CDR3 is 15 amino acids. Germline values: CDR1 SGDLS, CDR2 YYNGEE. CDR3 in amino acids: CAISSVTGVTYEQYF. In nucleotides, the CDR3 is TGTGCCATCAGCTCGGTGACAGGGGTAACCTACGAGCAGTACTTC.

This clone was detected ten times or more. The chain employs TRBV5-1 and TRBJ2-5, with TRBD2 matching 9 bases. The CDR3 consists of 19 residues. V trimming: 4 bases; J trimming: 0 bases; junction bases outside the gene matches: 16. Germline V lookup: CDR1 SGHRS, CDR2 YFSETQ. The CDR3 bases are TGCGCCAGCAGCAAGGTCCTAGGCGGGAGGGCCCGATACCAAGAGACCCAGTACTTC. Its protein is CASSKVLGGRARYQETQYF.

This clone is medium-sized in the sample. The rearrangement uses TRBV6-2 or TRBV6-3 and TRBJ2-1, with 11 bases that match TRBD2. The CDR3 spans 17 residues. CDR1 and CDR2 (germline): MNHEY, SVGEGT. With V trimmed by 5 bases and J by 8 bases, 14 bases remained unmatched. CDR3 sequence: CASSPSSTSGSVDEQFF. CDR3 in DNA: TGTGCCAGCAGTCCAAGCTCTACTAGCGGGAGCGTAGATGAGCAGTTCTTC.

Ten or more counts support this clone. The chain is built from TRBV29-1 and TRBJ1-5; unclear D gene. This CDR3 has 13 residues. Germline assignment: CDR1 SQVTM and CDR2 ANQGSEA. The germline V and J ends were trimmed by 2 bases and 3 bases, with 8 bases remaining between them. CDR3 DNA sequence: TGCAGCGTTGAAACGGGTCCCAATCAGCCCCAGCATTTT. Amino acids: CSVETGPNQPQHF.

The chain combines TRBV20-1 with TRBJ2-3; tentatively, D is TRBD1 (5 bases). In germline, CDR1 is DFQATT, CDR2 SNEGSKA (reference sequence). CDR3 length: 14 amino acids. The V gene lost 3 bases and the J gene lost 3 bases, with 13 bases spanning the gap. CDR3 nucleotide sequence: TGCAGTGCTAGCAGCCAGGGATTAACAGATACGCAGTATTTT. Translation: CSASSQGLTDTQYF.

At least ten counts were recorded for this clone. Written as DNA, the CDR3 is TGCGCCAGCAGCCAACTAGCGGGAGGGCCAGGGGATACGCAGTATTTT. Translating gives CASSQLAGGPGDTQYF. The V call is TRBV4-3, the J call TRBJ2-3; 12 bases are a match to TRBD2. V dropped 2 bases and J dropped 6; count of bases not matched to a gene: 6. Germline CDR1 is LGHNA and CDR2 is YSLEER. This CDR3 region has 16 residues.

Sample share makes this clone medium-sized (0.01 to 0.1%). This rearrangement joins TRBV20-1 to TRBJ2-7; D call uncertain. CDR1 is DFQATT and CDR2 is SNEGSKA in the germline V gene (reference sequence). This CDR3 region has 12 residues. The V gene lost 7 bases and the J gene lost 3 bases, with 13 bases spanning the gap. CDR3 nucleotides: TGCAGTGGGGGTGATAACGGCTACGAGCAGTACTTC. Amino acids: CSGGDNGYEQYF.

This clone was recorded many times. V usage is TRBV28 and J usage is TRBJ1-2; maybe TRBD1 (6 bases). Per the germline V gene, CDR1 is MDHEN and CDR2 is SYDVKM. This CDR3 is built from 15 residues. V lost 5 bases and J 0 bases, leaving 13 bases between the germline ends. CDR3 in amino acids: CASSASGGSNYGYTF. The CDR3 nucleotides read TGTGCCAGCAGTGCTTCGGGGGGCTCTAACTATGGCTACACCTTC.

The count of this clone is one. This chain joins TRBV20-1 and TRBJ2-7; D is possibly TRBD1 (5 bases). Germline CDR1 and CDR2: DFQATT and SNEGSKA (reference sequence). This CDR3 comprises 14 residues. V lost 2 bases and J 5 bases, leaving 16 bases between the germline ends. CDR3 coding DNA: TGCAGTGCTAGAAAGCCGGACAAGATCAACGAGCAGTACGTC. The encoded protein is CSARKPDKINEQYV.

To note about this clone: At one of its ends the junction is not consistent with the germline gene, which may arise from a read error. The chain couples TRBV24-1 to TRBJ1-1, with a possible D match to TRBD1 (5 bases). CDR1 is KGHDR, CDR2 SFDVKD, per germline. The CDR3 consists of 12 residues. CDR3 sequence reads: CATSRGNTEAVF. The CDR3, as DNA: TGTGCCACCAGTCGGGGGAACACTGAAGCTGTCTTT.

The rearrangement uses TRBV6-1 and TRBJ2-7; D gene ambiguous. The CDR3 covers 11 residues. Deletions cut 2 bases from V and 5 bases from J, with 4 bases between. Germline lookup yields CDR1 MNHNS and CDR2 SASEGT. CDR3 in DNA: TGTGCCAGCAGTGAATGGAACGAGCAGTACTTC. This translates into CASSEWNEQYF.

The chain joins TRBV6-1 to TRBJ1-1; 8 nucleotides match TRBD1. The CDR3 has 16 residues. Germline V lookup: CDR1 MNHNS, CDR2 SASEGT. J was trimmed by 5 bases and V by 5 bases; bases with no gene match: 13. This chain's CDR3 is CASSHRTLRGRTEAFF. The CDR3 DNA is TGTGCCAGCAGTCACAGGACCCTCAGGGGGCGAACTGAAGCTTTCTTT.